The rows below give T cell receptor beta chains drawn from one sample of a study of blood T cell repertoires in COVID-19. Produced via immunoSEQ multiplex PCR; TCRdb's table is partial and in-frame only. The table has around 390,000 clones, 87% seen once. Input material: PBMCs or T cells enriched from blood (not recorded which). The receptors stem from a woman between 45 and 60 years old who had recovered from COVID-19. Both conserved end residues are trimmed from each CDR3. A D gene is named only where the DNA matches it firmly.

cdr3_length: 12
v_call: TRBV2
j_call: TRBJ1-5
d_call: TRBD1
cdr3_aa: ASTYGTGGQPQH

cdr3_length: 12
v_call: TRBV18
j_call: TRBJ1-2
d_call: .
cdr3_aa: ASSREAHLDGYT

cdr3_length: 13
v_call: TRBV10-1
j_call: TRBJ1-2
d_call: .
cdr3_aa: ASSEPVGVGYGYT

cdr3_length: 12
v_call: TRBV5-1
j_call: TRBJ1-5
d_call: .
cdr3_aa: ASSLWGGDQPQH

cdr3_length: 12
v_call: TRBV28
j_call: TRBJ1-2
d_call: .
cdr3_aa: ASLGEDRSYGYT

cdr3_length: 13
v_call: TRBV11-3
j_call: TRBJ2-2
d_call: .
cdr3_aa: ASSPRGANTGELF

cdr3_length: 14
v_call: TRBV2
j_call: TRBJ2-2
d_call: TRBD1
cdr3_aa: ASRLNPGQVRGELF

cdr3_length: 11
v_call: TRBV6-5
j_call: TRBJ2-1
d_call: .
cdr3_aa: ASSGTPGDEQF

cdr3_length: 12
v_call: TRBV10-3
j_call: TRBJ2-1
d_call: TRBD2
cdr3_aa: AITPSGYYNEQF

cdr3_length: 15
v_call: TRBV9
j_call: TRBJ2-2
d_call: TRBD1
cdr3_aa: ASSSRTGGTRAGELF

cdr3_length: 9
v_call: TRBV6-5
j_call: TRBJ2-7
d_call: TRBD1
cdr3_aa: ANGQGAMQY

cdr3_length: 14
v_call: TRBV6-5
j_call: TRBJ1-5
d_call: .
cdr3_aa: ASSYRPPGFGQPQH

cdr3_length: 11
v_call: TRBV7-9
j_call: TRBJ1-1
d_call: .
cdr3_aa: ASSFGQRTLAF

cdr3_length: 13
v_call: TRBV3-1/TRBV3-2
j_call: TRBJ1-6
d_call: TRBD1
cdr3_aa: ASRPETGENSPLH

cdr3_length: 12
v_call: TRBV3-1/TRBV3-2
j_call: TRBJ1-1
d_call: TRBD1
cdr3_aa: ASSQEDRYTEAF

cdr3_length: 10
v_call: TRBV7-2
j_call: TRBJ1-2
d_call: .
cdr3_aa: ASSSTGYGYT

cdr3_length: 14
v_call: TRBV30
j_call: TRBJ1-6
d_call: TRBD1
cdr3_aa: AWSAPPTGIKRHLH

cdr3_length: 12
v_call: TRBV9
j_call: TRBJ2-7
d_call: .
cdr3_aa: ASSVGAHSYEQY

cdr3_length: 15
v_call: TRBV2
j_call: TRBJ2-3
d_call: TRBD1
cdr3_aa: ASDFMGQGFGTDTQY

cdr3_length: 15
v_call: TRBV24-1
j_call: TRBJ1-5
d_call: TRBD1
cdr3_aa: ATSDSDRERGNQPQH

cdr3_length: 11
v_call: TRBV5-1
j_call: TRBJ1-1
d_call: .
cdr3_aa: ASRTQGNTEAF

cdr3_length: 13
v_call: TRBV28
j_call: TRBJ2-5
d_call: TRBD1
cdr3_aa: ASSKTGALRETQY

cdr3_length: 13
v_call: TRBV19
j_call: TRBJ1-6
d_call: TRBD1
cdr3_aa: ASTQPTGHGSPLH

cdr3_length: 13
v_call: TRBV4-1
j_call: TRBJ1-1
d_call: .
cdr3_aa: ASSPLSTVNTEAF

cdr3_length: 7
v_call: TRBV20-1
j_call: TRBJ2-7
d_call: .
cdr3_aa: ENRGEQY